The 22 T cell receptor beta chains presented below share a single source sample, sequenced in a study of blood T cell repertoires in COVID-19 (dated by TCRdb to 2018 to 2020). The library was generated by the immunoSEQ multiplex PCR assay. Entries here come from immuneACCESS through TCRdb and include only in-frame sequences with V and J called. Some clones fail to appear in such tables; in the studies checked, an unresolved V gene covers under half of the shortfall, and the cause of the remainder is unknown. The sample table contains approximately 44,000 clones; only one count was recorded for roughly nine tenths of them. Of the sample, about 27% is held by the ten largest clones. Material for sequencing was peripheral blood. These TCRs come from an elderly woman with acute or convalescent COVID-19.

The chain has TRBV7-8 and TRBJ2-4, with D possibly TRBD2 on 6 matching bases. This CDR3 region has 15 residues. Germline CDR1 reads SGHVS; CDR2 reads FQNEAQ. V lost 1 base and J lost 6, with 13 bases in between. Written as DNA, the CDR3 is TGTGCCAGCAGCTTAGATCTAGCGAGCGCAAACATTCAGTACTTC. Protein product: CASSLDLASANIQYF.

This clone was picked up one time. V usage is TRBV7-6 and J usage is TRBJ1-2; perhaps TRBD1 as D (6 bases). Deletions cut 5 bases from V and 4 bases from J, with 17 bases between. CDR1 and CDR2 (germline): SGHVS, FNYEAQ. The length of the CDR3 is 15 residues. DNA of the CDR3: TGTGCCAGCAGCCCGAGACAGGTACTGGGCTATGGCTACACCTTC. Protein product: CASSPRQVLGYGYTF.

The chain couples TRBV30 to TRBJ2-1, with TRBD2 as a possible D gene (6 bases). Germline CDR1 is GTSNPN and CDR2 is SVGIG (reference sequence). V was trimmed by 3 bases and J by 8 bases, leaving 17 bases between them. The length of the CDR3 is 14 residues. In nucleotides, the CDR3 is TGTGCCTGGAGGGGATTAGCGGTCTCGGATGAGCAGTTCTTC. It codes for CAWRGLAVSDEQFF.

This CDR3 reads CAWSPPGLSYGYTF. The CDR3 nucleotides read TGTGCCTGGAGTCCGCCGGGACTGAGCTATGGCTACACCTTC. V gene TRBV30 combines with J gene TRBJ1-2; D might be TRBD1 (5 bases). CDR1 is GTSNPN, CDR2 SVGIG, per germline (reference sequence). This CDR3 contains 14 residues. V was pared by 2 bases and J by 4 bases, with 14 bases between.

V is TRBV5-1 and J is TRBJ2-2, with a weak D call TRBD2 (6 bases). Germline CDR1 is SGHRS and CDR2 is YFSETQ. V lost 0 bases, J lost 6 bases, and 15 bases lay in between. The CDR3 has 16 residues. The CDR3 DNA reads as TGCGCCAGCAGCTTGGGCGGGATACCCGTTTCCGGGGAGCTGTTTTTT. Its translation: CASSLGGIPVSGELFF.

The V gene is TRBV18, the J gene TRBJ2-3, with 9 bases matching TRBD2. V lost 6 bases and J lost 3; bases outside the gene matches: 13. This CDR3 is built from 17 residues. Germline-derived CDR1 and CDR2 are KGHSH and LQKENI. The CDR3 region is CASSKAERGATTDTQYF. CDR3 in DNA: TGTGCCAGCTCGAAGGCCGAGCGGGGGGCCACTACAGATACGCAGTATTTT.

This clone has only one observation. The gene calls are TRBV6-5 and TRBJ2-1, with 10 bases that match TRBD2. Per germline, CDR1 MNHEY and CDR2 SVGAGI. The CDR3 contains 15 residues. V lost 2 bases and J lost 3; bases outside the gene matches: 1. CDR3 nucleotide sequence: TGTGCCAGCAGTTACAGCGGGGGGGGCTACAATGAGCAGTTCTTC. Translating it yields CASSYSGGGYNEQFF.

The chain has TRBV2 and TRBJ1-5; no reliable D call. V was pared by 3 bases and J by 1 base, with 10 bases between. Germline V lookup: CDR1 SNHLY, CDR2 FYNNEI. The CDR3 has 15 residues. This chain's CDR3 is CASSEMRGSNQPQHF. The CDR3 DNA is TGTGCCAGCAGTGAGATGCGGGGAAGCAATCAGCCCCAGCATTTT.

The chain employs TRBV27 and TRBJ1-1; 11 nucleotides agree with TRBD1. This CDR3 spans 14 amino acids. Trimming cost V 6 bases and J 8 bases; bases outside gene matches: 8. Germline V gene data show CDR1 as MNHEY and CDR2 as SMNVEV (reference sequence). The CDR3 loop reads CASRGSGTGGEAFF. The CDR3 DNA follows: TGTGCCAGCAGAGGATCCGGGACAGGGGGAGAAGCTTTCTTT.

The J gene is TRBJ2-5, the V gene TRBV4-1; maybe TRBD1 (6 bases). Trimming stripped 4 bases from V and 2 bases from J, with 11 bases between. There are 14 residues in the CDR3. Germline V lookup: CDR1 MGHRA, CDR2 YSYEKL. The CDR3 sequence: CASSRGHGQETQYF. As DNA, the CDR3 is TGCGCCAGCAGCCGGGGACACGGACAAGAGACCCAGTACTTC.

The chain couples TRBV24-1 to TRBJ2-1; a possible D gene is TRBD1 (5 bases). Germline-derived CDR1 and CDR2 are KGHDR and SFDVKD. The CDR3 is 14 amino acids. With 5 bases removed from V and 9 bases from J, the gap between germline ends came to 16 bases. This CDR3 is CATSGGRTVSEQFF. CDR3 bases: TGTGCCACCAGTGGGGGCAGGACGGTGTCTGAGCAGTTCTTC.

The rearrangement joins TRBV7-2 to TRBJ1-2, with D unresolved. Trimming pared 3 bases from V and 7 bases from J, leaving 15 bases between. The germline V gene encodes CDR1 SGHTA and CDR2 FQGNSA. The CDR3 is 14 amino acids. In DNA form, the CDR3 reads TGTGCCAGCAGCTTCGCCTCGAGTTGGAGTGGCTACACCTTC. The encoded protein is CASSFASSWSGYTF.

This chain joins TRBV5-1 and TRBJ2-5; 12 bases map to TRBD2. V lost 3 bases to trimming and J lost 2 bases; unmatched junction nucleotides: 5. The CDR3 is 16 amino acids. From germline, CDR1 is SGHRS and CDR2 YFSETQ. As DNA, the CDR3 is TGCGCCAGCAGCTCCTATACTAGCGGGGGGCAAGAGACCCAGTACTTC. This sequence encodes CASSSYTSGGQETQYF.

The sample holds a few counts of this clone. The V and J genes are TRBV6-5 and TRBJ2-7; D possibly corresponds to TRBD2 (6 bases). This CDR3 is 14 amino acids long. Germline lookup yields CDR1 MNHEY and CDR2 SVGAGI. Trimming took off 6 bases at V and 0 bases at J, with 12 bases between the two ends. This chain's CDR3 is CASRSYGGSYEQYV. CDR3 nucleotides: TGTGCCAGCAGGAGTTACGGGGGCTCCTACGAGCAGTACGTC.

This clone came up a few times. The chain joins TRBV6-1 to TRBJ1-5, with 7 nucleotides matching TRBD1. CDR3 length: 16 amino acids. V was pared by 4 bases and J by 3 bases, with 9 bases of the junction left unmatched. Per germline, CDR1 MNHNS and CDR2 SASEGT. DNA of the CDR3: TGTGCCAGCAGTGCCATAGTGGGGACAGTCAATCAGCCCCAGCATTTT. As protein: CASSAIVGTVNQPQHF.

The chain recombines TRBV12-2 with TRBJ2-7; the table names TRBD2, a call not compared with the DNA. TRBV12-2 is reported as a pseudogene. The CDR3 totals 18 residues. CDR3 in amino acids: CASRPLEGGLAGDYEQYV. The DNA for the CDR3 is TGTGCAAGTCGCCCTTTGGAGGGTGGTCTAGCGGGGGACTACGAGCAGTACGTC.

The chain joins TRBV7-2 to TRBJ2-3, with TRBD2 matching 12 bases. Germline lookup yields CDR1 SGHTA and CDR2 FQGNSA. V was pared by 8 bases and J by 6 bases, with 12 bases of the junction left unmatched. This CDR3 comprises 16 residues. The CDR3 region is CASRTSGEPRGDTQYF. The CDR3 nucleotides are TGTGCCAGCCGGACTAGCGGGGAGCCCAGGGGGGATACGCAGTATTTT.

This clone was picked up one time. This chain connects TRBV6-6 to TRBJ1-1; 10 bases line up with TRBD1. The CDR3 runs to 15 residues. CDR1 and CDR2 from the germline V gene are MNHNY and SVGAGI (reference sequence). Unmatched junction bases numbered 5, after V lost 1 base and J lost 6 bases. CDR3 residues: CASSYWDRGSPEAFF. DNA for the CDR3: TGTGCCAGCAGTTACTGGGACAGGGGAAGTCCTGAAGCTTTCTTT.

The gene calls are TRBV15 and TRBJ2-7; D is ambiguous. CDR3 length: 12 amino acids. Looked up from germline, CDR1 is LNHNV and CDR2 is YYDKDF (reference sequence). The V and J ends lost 3 bases and 6 bases respectively, with 9 bases between them. DNA of the CDR3: TGTGCCACCAGCAGGGCCAGAGGCGAGCAGTACGTC. Translated, it gives CATSRARGEQYV.

This chain uses TRBV7-9 with TRBJ2-5, with 8 nucleotides matching TRBD1. CDR3 size: 15 residues. From germline, CDR1 is SEHNR and CDR2 FQNEAQ (reference sequence). With V trimmed by 2 bases and J by 4 bases, 6 bases remained unmatched. CDR3 sequence (DNA): TGTGCCAGCAGCTTACTCCCAGGGGGCACAGAGACCCAGTACTTC. Translation: CASSLLPGGTETQYF.

The rearrangement uses TRBV19 and TRBJ1-4; the match to TRBD1 covers 8 bases. Trimming at V came to 4 bases and at J to 7 bases, leaving 8 bases not matched to a gene. Germline lookup yields CDR1 LNHDA and CDR2 SQIVND (reference sequence). The CDR3 has 15 amino acids. This CDR3 is CASSTNRGGSEKLFF. CDR3 nucleotide sequence: TGTGCCAGTAGTACCAACAGGGGGGGAAGTGAAAAACTGTTTTTT.

The chain recombines TRBV19 with TRBJ1-5; no reliable D call. V was clipped by 3 bases and J by 0 bases, with 12 bases between them. The CDR3 extends over 16 amino acids. Germline CDR1 and CDR2: LNHDA and SQIVND (reference sequence). The CDR3 DNA reads as TGTGCCAGTAGTATTGCGGAAACCTATAGCAATCAGCCCCAGCATTTT. This codes for CASSIAETYSNQPQHF.